Detailed here is one T cell receptor beta chain. What it binds is not known. As to treatment: roughly 19 received Ad26.COV2.S at low or high dose, single or two shots; 5 received placebo; per-sample allocation not given. Sample collection was performed on day 63 after the first vaccine or placebo injection. This entry belongs to a study of Ad26.COV2.S vaccination and SARS-CoV-2 variants. Study-wide context: Of the COV1001 trial arms, the Ad26.COV2.S arm included the donor.

Whole-study results and caveats: Spike-specific TCR breadth was greater in vaccine than placebo recipients. Breadth, reportedly substantial, characterized the spike-specific CD8+ and CD4+ T cell responses after vaccination.

Deletions cut 2 bases from V and 5 bases from J, with 9 bases between. The V gene's germline CDR1 is LNHDA and CDR2 SQIVND (reference sequence). The CDR3 is 13 amino acids. Profiling relied on immunoSEQ multiplex PCR, and the TCRdb table lists in-frame clones only, not all of them. This table has 200,000 to 300,000 clones, roughly 90% appearing once. The clonotype was recovered from a person between 18 and 65 years old who received the Ad26.COV2.S COVID-19 vaccine or a placebo. The sample was peripheral blood, taken in a trial of Ad26.COV2.S vaccine versus placebo. The chain couples TRBV19 to TRBJ2-5; D is unresolved. The CDR3 bases are TGTGCCAGTAGTATATGGGGTGGGGAGACCCAGTACTTC. Translation: CASSIWGGETQYF.